Shown below are 16 T cell receptor beta chains from a single sample sequenced in a study of control samples from healthy donors and cancer patients (TCRdb year 2020). Libraries were prepared through the immunoSEQ multiplex PCR assay. This is the immuneACCESS table as TCRdb keeps it, with only in-frame sequences that have V and J called. A part of the clones is gone; compared with another copy, unresolved V genes explain less than half, and the rest is unexplained. This sample has some 57,000 clones in its table, and roughly 94% of those were observed once. 2% to 2.5% of the sample goes to the ten largest clones. The sequencing sample was made of blood. All receptors derive from a man aged 25-40 years in good health.

The DNA for the CDR3 is TGCGCCAGCAGCCAAGATGCGTCGGGGGATGGTTACGAGCAGTACTTC. This encodes CASSQDASGDGYEQYF. The chain is built from TRBV4-1 and TRBJ2-7, with TRBD2 as a possible D gene (6 bases). This CDR3 comprises 16 residues. With 0 bases removed from V and 4 bases from J, the gap between germline ends came to 16 bases. CDR1 is MGHRA and CDR2 is YSYEKL in the germline V gene.

The chain employs TRBV10-3 and TRBJ2-3, with D possibly TRBD2 on 5 matching bases. Germline CDR1 reads ENHRY; CDR2 reads SYGVKD. The V end was cut by 3 bases, the J end by 5 bases, with 15 bases between. This CDR3 comprises 15 residues. CDR3 DNA: TGTGCCATCAGTGACGGGTCTACTAGAGGAGATACGCAGTATTTT. Amino acids: CAISDGSTRGDTQYF.

This clone was seen just once. This chain joins TRBV5-4 and TRBJ1-6, with a possible D match to TRBD1 (5 bases). Trimming removed 1 base from V and 7 bases from J, with 12 bases in between. Germline CDR1 SGHNT, CDR2 YYREEE (reference sequence). There are 15 residues in the CDR3. CDR3 region: CASSLIGGQNSPLHF. The CDR3 bases are TGTGCCAGCAGCTTGATTGGCGGACAAAATTCACCCCTCCACTTT.

The V call is TRBV25-1, the J call TRBJ1-2; D is uncertain. The germline V gene has CDR1 MGHDK and CDR2 SYGVNS. The CDR3 runs to 13 residues. V lost 5 bases and J lost 6, with 13 bases in between. The CDR3 region is CASSQLGRDGYTF. CDR3 nucleotide sequence: TGTGCCAGCAGTCAGCTCGGGAGAGATGGCTACACCTTC.

The CDR3 protein is CASRAGNTIYF. CDR3 bases: TGCGCCAGCAGAGCTGGAAACACCATATATTTT. The chain couples TRBV5-1 to TRBJ1-3; D ambiguous. The ends were cut back, 5 bases at V and 2 bases at J, with 2 bases in the middle. Germline V gene data show CDR1 as SGHRS and CDR2 as YFSETQ. CDR3 length equals 11 residues.

This rearrangement joins TRBV5-4 to TRBJ2-1; D is uncertain. Germline values: CDR1 SGHNT, CDR2 YYREEE (reference sequence). The length of the CDR3 is 11 residues. Trimming pared 5 bases from V and 5 bases from J, leaving 5 bases between. The CDR3 loop is CASSSDNEQFF. The CDR3 coding sequence is TGTGCCAGCAGTTCGGACAATGAGCAGTTCTTC. Using reference TRBV5-4 and TRBJ2-1 for the parts outside the CDR3, the full variable domain is ETGVTQSPTHLIKTRGQQVTLRCSSQSGHNTVSWYQQALGQGPQFIFQYYREEENGRGNFPPRFSGLQFPNYSSELNVNALELDDSALYLCASSSDNEQFFGPGTRLTVL.

The chain combines TRBV5-1 with TRBJ2-1; D remains unclear. V dropped 5 bases and J dropped 0 bases, with 15 bases sitting between them. The germline V gene encodes CDR1 SGHRS and CDR2 YFSETQ. CDR3 size: 16 residues. CDR3 in amino acids: CASSGVASSSYNEQFF. The CDR3 DNA reads TGCGCCAGCAGTGGGGTAGCTTCAAGCTCCTACAATGAGCAGTTCTTC.

The gene calls are TRBV9 and TRBJ2-7; unclear D gene. This CDR3 comprises 13 residues. Germline V CDR1 and CDR2: SGDLS, YYNGEE. Trimming shortened V by 4 bases and J by 1 base, and 9 bases separated the two germline ends. CDR3 protein: CASSPTTSYEQYF. The CDR3 DNA follows: TGTGCCAGCAGCCCCACCACTTCCTACGAGCAGTACTTC.

This clone appeared a single time. The chain employs TRBV27 and TRBJ2-1, with TRBD1 identical over 10 bases. CDR1 and CDR2 from the germline V gene are MNHEY and SMNVEV (reference sequence). With V trimmed by 5 bases and J by 7 bases, 5 bases remained unmatched. This CDR3 contains 14 residues. CDR3 amino acids: CASSPDRGMNEQFF. The CDR3 nucleotides read TGTGCCAGCAGTCCGGACAGGGGGATGAATGAGCAGTTCTTC.

The V call is TRBV14, the J call TRBJ2-7; 8 bases are a match to TRBD1. CDR3 length equals 15 residues. The trim removed 1 base at V and 6 bases at J, leaving 8 bases unmatched. In germline, CDR1 is SGHDN, CDR2 FVKESK. CDR3 protein: CASSQVPRGQSEQYF. In DNA form, the CDR3 reads TGTGCCAGCAGCCAAGTCCCCAGGGGGCAATCCGAGCAGTACTTC.

V gene TRBV3-1 (or the pseudogene TRBV3-2) combines with J gene TRBJ1-1, with a weak D call TRBD1 (5 bases). CDR1 is LGHDT, CDR2 YNNKEL, per germline (reference sequence). The CDR3 contains 11 residues. With 6 bases removed from V and 6 bases from J, the gap between germline ends came to 8 bases. The CDR3 nucleotides are TGTGCCAGCAGGGGGACCTCTGAAGCTTTCTTT. Translating gives CASRGTSEAFF.

V usage is TRBV29-1 and J usage is TRBJ1-2, with 9 bases lining up with TRBD1. Germline trimming cut 0 bases from V and 4 bases from J; bases unmatched to any gene: 3. This CDR3 spans 14 amino acids. CDR1 and CDR2 (germline): SQVTM, ANQGSEA. The CDR3 DNA reads TGCAGCGTTGAAGATAGGGACAGGGCCTATGGCTACACCTTC. Protein sequence: CSVEDRDRAYGYTF.

This clone was counted once. The chain combines TRBV4-1 with TRBJ2-1, with 10 bases fitting TRBD2. The CDR3 has 16 residues. V dropped 0 bases and J dropped 8; count of bases not matched to a gene: 7. The germline V gene has CDR1 MGHRA and CDR2 YSYEKL. The CDR3 spells CASSQDRAGGRHEQFF. CDR3 sequence (DNA): TGCGCCAGCAGCCAAGATAGAGCGGGAGGGCGCCATGAGCAGTTCTTC.

The gene calls are TRBV6-5 and TRBJ2-1, with 8 bases lining up with TRBD1. The CDR3 is made up of 14 amino acids. V lost 6 bases and J lost 5; bases outside the gene matches: 6. CDR1 and CDR2 from the germline V gene are MNHEY and SVGAGI. This chain's CDR3 is CASSRRTGNNEQFF. CDR3 sequence (DNA): TGTGCCAGCAGCCGAAGGACAGGGAACAATGAGCAGTTCTTC.

This clone has just one count. The chain carries TRBV5-5 and TRBJ2-7; D gene unclear. The germline V gene encodes CDR1 SGHKS and CDR2 YYEKEE (reference sequence). With 4 bases removed from V and 5 bases from J, the gap between germline ends came to 13 bases. The CDR3 is made up of 13 amino acids. CDR3 nucleotides: TGTGCCAGCAGCAGAGTTCTGGGCCACGAGCAGTACTTC. It yields the protein CASSRVLGHEQYF.

In its sample, this clone was seen a few times. The V call is TRBV7-8, the J call TRBJ1-3; D possibly corresponds to TRBD1 (5 bases). The CDR3 length is 15 residues. CDR1 is SGHVS and CDR2 is FQNEAQ in the germline V gene. The V end lost 5 bases, the J end lost 0 bases, and 11 bases lay between the germline ends. CDR3 sequence: CASSPQGLSGNTIYF. Written as DNA, the CDR3 is TGTGCCAGCAGCCCGCAGGGCCTCTCTGGAAACACCATATATTTT. The full variable domain, completed using reference TRBV7-8 and TRBJ1-3, is GAGVSQSPRYKVAKRGQDVALRCDPISGHVSLFWYQQALGQGPEFLTYFQNEAQLDKSGLPSDRFFAERPEGSVSTLKIQRTQQEDSAVYLCASSPQGLSGNTIYFGEGSWLTVV.